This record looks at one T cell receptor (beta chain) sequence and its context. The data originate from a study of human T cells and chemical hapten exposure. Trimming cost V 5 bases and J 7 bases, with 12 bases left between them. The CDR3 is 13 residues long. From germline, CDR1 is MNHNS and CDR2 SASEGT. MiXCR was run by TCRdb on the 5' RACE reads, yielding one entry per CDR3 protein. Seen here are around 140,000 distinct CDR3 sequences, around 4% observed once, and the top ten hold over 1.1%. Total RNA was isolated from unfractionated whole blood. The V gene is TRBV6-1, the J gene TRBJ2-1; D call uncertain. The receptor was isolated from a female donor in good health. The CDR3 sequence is CASSLSRTNEQFF. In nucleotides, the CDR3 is TGTGCCAGCAGTCTCAGCAGAACAAATGAGCAGTTCTTC.